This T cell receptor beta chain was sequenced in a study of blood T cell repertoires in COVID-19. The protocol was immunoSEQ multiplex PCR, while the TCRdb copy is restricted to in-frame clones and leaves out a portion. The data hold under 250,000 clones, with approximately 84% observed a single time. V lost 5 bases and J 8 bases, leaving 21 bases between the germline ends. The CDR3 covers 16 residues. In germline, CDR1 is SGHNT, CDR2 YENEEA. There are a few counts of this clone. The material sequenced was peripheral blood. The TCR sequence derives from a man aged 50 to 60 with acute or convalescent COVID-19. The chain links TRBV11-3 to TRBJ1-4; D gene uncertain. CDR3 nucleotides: TGTGCCAGCAGCCCGTTATTTCAGGTTATTCGGGAAAAACTGTTTTTT. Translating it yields CASSPLFQVIREKLFF.